This T cell receptor (beta chain) was recorded in a study of cytomegalovirus exposure and HLA in healthy donors. General study results and limits: The authors listed some 160 TCR beta chains as cytomegalovirus-associated. An analysis that was carried out later associated 16,951 TCR beta sequences with HLA alleles at 0.05 false discovery rate. With later analysis, a missense DCLRE1C variant became linked to TCR beta V- and J-gene trimming.

J gave up 8 bases and V 5 bases, and 4 bases lay outside the gene matches. CDR3 length equals 13 residues. Germline lookup yields CDR1 SGHTA and CDR2 FQGTGA. Points on this clone: The antigen is unknown.

The PCR contained 60 Vbeta and 13 Jbeta primers. Assay used: immunoSEQ multiplex PCR; TCRdb lists only in-frame clones, some missing. The sample lists tens of thousands of clones; around three quarters were seen once. The chain employs TRBV7-3 and TRBJ2-1; 9 bases map to TRBD2. The origin of this receptor is a man aged 25 to 45 in good health and CMV-seronegative. Material: PBMCs. The CDR3 sequence is CASSTGLADEQFF. The CDR3 bases are TGTGCCAGCAGCACGGGACTAGCCGATGAGCAGTTCTTC.